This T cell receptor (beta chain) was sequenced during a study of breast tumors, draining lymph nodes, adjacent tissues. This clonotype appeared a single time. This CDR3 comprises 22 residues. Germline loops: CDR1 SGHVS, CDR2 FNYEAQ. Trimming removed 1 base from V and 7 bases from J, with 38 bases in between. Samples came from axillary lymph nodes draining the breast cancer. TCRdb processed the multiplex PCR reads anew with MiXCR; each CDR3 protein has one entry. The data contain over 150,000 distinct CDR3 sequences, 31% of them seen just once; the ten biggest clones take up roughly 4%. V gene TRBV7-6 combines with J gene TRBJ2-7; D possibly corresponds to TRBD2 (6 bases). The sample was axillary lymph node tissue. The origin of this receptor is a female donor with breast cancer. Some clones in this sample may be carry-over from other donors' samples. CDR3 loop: CASSLGPGAASSPTVDGREQYF. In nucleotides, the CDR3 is TGTGCCAGCAGCTTAGGCCCGGGAGCCGCCAGCAGCCCGACCGTCGACGGTCGGGAGCAGTACTTC.